This TCR beta chain was recorded in a study of T cell changes during pregnancy in multiple sclerosis. Profiling relied on immunoSEQ multiplex PCR, and the TCRdb table lists in-frame clones only, not all of them. Counted here are approximately 90,000 clones, around 94% occurring once; the ten biggest clones make up roughly 0.81%. This CDR3 contains 13 residues. The V and J ends lost 4 bases and 4 bases respectively, with 7 bases between them. Germline V gene lookup returns CDR1 MDHEN and CDR2 SYDVKM. This specimen consisted of peripheral blood, obtained in the third trimester of pregnancy. The clonotype was recovered from a female donor with multiple sclerosis, enrolled in a pregnancy study. The V call is TRBV28, the J call TRBJ1-4, with unresolved D. The chain's CDR3 is CASSSAGNEKLFF. The CDR3 bases are TGTGCCAGCAGTTCCGCGGGTAATGAAAAACTGTTTTTT.